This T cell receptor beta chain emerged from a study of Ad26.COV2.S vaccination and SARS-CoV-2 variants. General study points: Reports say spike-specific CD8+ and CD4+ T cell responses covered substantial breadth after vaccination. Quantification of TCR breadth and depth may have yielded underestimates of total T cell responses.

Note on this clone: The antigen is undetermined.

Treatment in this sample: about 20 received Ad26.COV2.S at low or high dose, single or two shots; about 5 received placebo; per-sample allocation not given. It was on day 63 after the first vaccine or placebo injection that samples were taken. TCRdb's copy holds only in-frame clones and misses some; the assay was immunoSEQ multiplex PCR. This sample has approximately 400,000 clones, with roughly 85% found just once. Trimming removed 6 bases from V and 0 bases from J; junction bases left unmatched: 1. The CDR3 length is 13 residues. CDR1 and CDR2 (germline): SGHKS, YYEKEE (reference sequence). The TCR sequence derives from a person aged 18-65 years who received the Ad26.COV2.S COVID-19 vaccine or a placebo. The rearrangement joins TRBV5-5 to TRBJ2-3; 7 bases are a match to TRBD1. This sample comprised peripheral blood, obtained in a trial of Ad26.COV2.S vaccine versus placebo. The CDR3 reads CASNRGSTDTQYF. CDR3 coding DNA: TGTGCCAGCAACAGGGGAAGCACAGATACGCAGTATTTT.